This TCR beta chain was retrieved from a study of Tregs in tolerant kidney transplant recipients. Overall study results and limits: Changing PCR primers prevented nucleotide comparison between some patients' samples.

Concerning this clone: The antigen is not known.

Unstimulated regulatory T cells (CD4+CD25+CD127-), CD4+CD25- non-regulatory cells, CD4 and CD8 cells were FACS-sorted from thawed PBMCs. This CDR3 has 16 amino acids. CDR1 and CDR2 from the germline V gene are SGHAT and FQDESV (reference sequence). With 4 bases clipped from V and 0 bases from J, the junction kept 5 bases outside the gene matches. The table came from immunoSEQ multiplex PCR; TCRdb's copy has only in-frame clones and leaves some out. The sample lists about 110,000 clones; roughly 90% were seen once. Sequenced material: CD4+ T cells from blood, taken before the transplant. This receptor was obtained from a human donor who received a combined kidney and bone marrow transplant. The rearrangement uses TRBV11-1 and TRBJ2-2, with 7 bases that match TRBD1. The CDR3 reads CASSSSDRANTGELFF. The DNA of the CDR3 is TGTGCCAGCAGCTCATCCGACAGGGCGAACACCGGGGAGCTGTTTTTT.